The entry below gives a single TCR beta chain sequence along with its context. Its antigen is not identified. The CDR3 contains 11 residues. Germline V gene sequence: CDR1 SQVTM, CDR2 ANQGSEA. Trimming cost V 6 bases and J 5 bases, with 10 bases left between them. This record comes from a study of T cell repertoires in cytomegalovirus infection. Study summary: CMV epitopes in the study were HLA-C-restricted (recently identified) and HLA-B-restricted (well studied). CMV infection together with matching HLA type was indicated by public TCR beta signatures.

General observations from the study: Using cumulative public TCR beta family frequency, the authors identified those who carried CMV together with the relevant HLA.

From the reads, TCRdb called clonotypes with MiXCR, one entry per CDR3 protein. The sample lists around 710,000 distinct CDR3 sequences; just under 30% were seen once. The specimen comprised cultured CD8+ T cells from PBMCs, sampled from culture after CMV antigen stimulation. The chain is built from TRBV29-1 and TRBJ2-5, with TRBD1 as a possible D gene (5 bases). The source is a human donor in good health (CMV status not recorded). Some clones in this sample may be carry-over from other donors' samples. CDR3 in DNA: TGCAGCGTCCAGGGAAGCGAGACCCAGTACTTC. Its translation: CSVQGSETQYF.